This T cell receptor (beta chain) originates from a study of T cell responses to AZD1222 COVID-19 vaccine. Study-wide results and caveats: There were repertoire samples only from the period after the peak T cell response. Regions 160-218 and 743-854 held dominance among vaccine-associated CD4 TCRs, which spanned spike.

As regards this clone: As yet, its antigen is unknown.

This table comes from immunoSEQ multiplex PCR, and its TCRdb copy is limited to in-frame clones, with some not included. This table holds some 150,000 clones, roughly 90% found once. V lost 2 bases and J lost 4, with 7 bases in between. The CDR3 contains 13 residues. The sample in question was peripheral blood, obtained 28 days after the second AZD1222 dose. This TCR was sampled from an adult who received the AZD1222 COVID-19 vaccine. This chain connects TRBV12-3 or TRBV12-4 to TRBJ2-3, with D unresolved. CDR3 DNA: TGTGCCAGCAGTTTACTAGGATCAGATACGCAGTATTTT. Protein: CASSLLGSDTQYF.